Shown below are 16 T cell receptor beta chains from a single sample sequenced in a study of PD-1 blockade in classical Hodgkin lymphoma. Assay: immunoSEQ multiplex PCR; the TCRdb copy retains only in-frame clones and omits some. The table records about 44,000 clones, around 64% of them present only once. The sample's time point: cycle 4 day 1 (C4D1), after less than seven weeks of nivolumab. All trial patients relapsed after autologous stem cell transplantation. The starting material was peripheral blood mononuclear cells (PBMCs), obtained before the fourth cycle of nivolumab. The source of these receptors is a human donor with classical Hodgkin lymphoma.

The CDR3 is CASLGYGYTF. The CDR3 DNA reads as TGTGCCAGCCTCGGCTATGGCTACACCTTC. V gene TRBV6-6 combines with J gene TRBJ1-2; D call uncertain. CDR3 size: 10 residues. Trimming stripped 8 bases from V and 4 bases from J, with 5 bases between. The germline V gene has CDR1 MNHNY and CDR2 SVGAGI (reference sequence).

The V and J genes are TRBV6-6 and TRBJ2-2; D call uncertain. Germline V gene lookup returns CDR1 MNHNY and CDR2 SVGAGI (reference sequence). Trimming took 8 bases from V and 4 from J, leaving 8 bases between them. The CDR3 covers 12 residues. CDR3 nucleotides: TGTGCCAGCGTTTGGGGCACCGGGGAGCTGTTTTTT. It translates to CASVWGTGELFF.

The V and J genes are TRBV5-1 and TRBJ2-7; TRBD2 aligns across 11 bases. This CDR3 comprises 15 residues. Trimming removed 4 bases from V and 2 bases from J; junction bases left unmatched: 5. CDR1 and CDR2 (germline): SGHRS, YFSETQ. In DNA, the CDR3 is TGCGCCAGCAGCCGGGGACTAGCGGCTACCTACGAGCAGTACTTC. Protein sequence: CASSRGLAATYEQYF.

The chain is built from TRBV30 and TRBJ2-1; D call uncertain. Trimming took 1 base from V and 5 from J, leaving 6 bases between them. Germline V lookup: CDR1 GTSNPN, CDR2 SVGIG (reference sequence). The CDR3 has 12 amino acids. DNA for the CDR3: TGTGCCTGGAGTGCCTTACACAATGAGCAGTTCTTC. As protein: CAWSALHNEQFF.

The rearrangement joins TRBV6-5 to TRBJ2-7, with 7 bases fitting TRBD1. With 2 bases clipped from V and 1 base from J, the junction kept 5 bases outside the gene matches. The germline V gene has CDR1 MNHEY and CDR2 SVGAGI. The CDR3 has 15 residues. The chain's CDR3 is CASSYGTAPSYEQYF. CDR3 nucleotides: TGTGCCAGCAGTTACGGGACAGCTCCTTCCTACGAGCAGTACTTC.

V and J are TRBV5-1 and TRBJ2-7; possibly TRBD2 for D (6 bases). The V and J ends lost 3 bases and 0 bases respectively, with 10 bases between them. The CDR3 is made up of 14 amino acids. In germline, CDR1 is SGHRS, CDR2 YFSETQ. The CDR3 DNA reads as TGCGCCAGCAGCTCGGGACTGCTCTCCTACGAGCAGTACTTC. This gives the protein CASSSGLLSYEQYF.

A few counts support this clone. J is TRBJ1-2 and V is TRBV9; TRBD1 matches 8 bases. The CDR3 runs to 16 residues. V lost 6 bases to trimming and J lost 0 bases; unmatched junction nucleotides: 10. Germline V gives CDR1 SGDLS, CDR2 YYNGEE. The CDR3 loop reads CASTPWQGATNYGYTF. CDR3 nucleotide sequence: TGTGCCAGCACTCCATGGCAGGGGGCGACTAACTATGGCTACACCTTC.

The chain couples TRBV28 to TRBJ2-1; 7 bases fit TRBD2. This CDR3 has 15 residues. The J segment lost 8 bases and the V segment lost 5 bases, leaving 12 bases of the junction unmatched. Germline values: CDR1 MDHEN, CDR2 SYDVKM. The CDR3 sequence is CASSPSGTPNDEQFF. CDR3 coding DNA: TGTGCCAGCAGTCCGAGCGGGACCCCGAATGATGAGCAGTTCTTC.

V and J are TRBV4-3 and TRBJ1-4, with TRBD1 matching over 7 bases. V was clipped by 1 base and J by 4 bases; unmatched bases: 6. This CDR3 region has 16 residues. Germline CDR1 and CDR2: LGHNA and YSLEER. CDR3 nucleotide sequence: TGCGCCAGCAGCCAAGGCCGACAGGGAGGTAATGAAAAACTGTTTTTT. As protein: CASSQGRQGGNEKLFF.

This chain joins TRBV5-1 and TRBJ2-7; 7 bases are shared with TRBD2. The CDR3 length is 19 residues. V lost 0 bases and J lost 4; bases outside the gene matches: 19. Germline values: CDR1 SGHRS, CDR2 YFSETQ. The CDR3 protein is CASSLGGLRVGLAGYEQYF. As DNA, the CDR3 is TGCGCCAGCAGCTTGGGGGGACTACGCGTCGGCCTGGCCGGATACGAGCAGTACTTC.

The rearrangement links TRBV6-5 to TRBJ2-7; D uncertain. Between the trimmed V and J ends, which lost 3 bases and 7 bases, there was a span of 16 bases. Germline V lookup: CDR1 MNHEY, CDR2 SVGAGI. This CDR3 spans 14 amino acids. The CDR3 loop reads CASSYGQVNTEQYF. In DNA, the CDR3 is TGTGCCAGCAGTTATGGGCAGGTTAATACAGAGCAGTACTTC.

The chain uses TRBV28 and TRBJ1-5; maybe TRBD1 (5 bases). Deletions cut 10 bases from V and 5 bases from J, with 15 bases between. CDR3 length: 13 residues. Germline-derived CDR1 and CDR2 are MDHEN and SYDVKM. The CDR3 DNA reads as TGTGCCACCAGGGCCCTTTTGTATCAGCCCCAGCATTTT. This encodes CATRALLYQPQHF.

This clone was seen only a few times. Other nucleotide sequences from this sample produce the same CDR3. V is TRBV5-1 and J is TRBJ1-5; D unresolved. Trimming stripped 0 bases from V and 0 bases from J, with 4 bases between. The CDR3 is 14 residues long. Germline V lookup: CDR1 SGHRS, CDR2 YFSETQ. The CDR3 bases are TGCGCCAGCAGCTTGGAAGGTAGCAATCAGCCCCAGCATTTT. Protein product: CASSLEGSNQPQHF. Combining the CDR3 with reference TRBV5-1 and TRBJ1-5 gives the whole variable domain KAGVTQTPRYLIKTRGQQVTLSCSPISGHRSVSWYQQTPGQGLQFLFEYFSETQRNKGNFPGRFSGRQFSNSRSEMNVSTLELGDSALYLCASSLEGSNQPQHFGDGTRLSIL.

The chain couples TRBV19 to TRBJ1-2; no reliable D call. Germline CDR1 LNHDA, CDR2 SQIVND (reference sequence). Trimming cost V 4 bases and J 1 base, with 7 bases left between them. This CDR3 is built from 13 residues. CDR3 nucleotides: TGTGCCAGTAGTACCCGGGTTAACTATGGCTACACCTTC. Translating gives CASSTRVNYGYTF. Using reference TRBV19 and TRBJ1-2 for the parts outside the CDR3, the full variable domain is DGGITQSPKYLFRKEGQNVTLSCEQNLNHDAMYWYRQDPGQGLRLIYYSQIVNDFQKGDIAEGYSVSREKKESFPLTVTSAQKNPTAFYLCASSTRVNYGYTFGSGTRLTVV.

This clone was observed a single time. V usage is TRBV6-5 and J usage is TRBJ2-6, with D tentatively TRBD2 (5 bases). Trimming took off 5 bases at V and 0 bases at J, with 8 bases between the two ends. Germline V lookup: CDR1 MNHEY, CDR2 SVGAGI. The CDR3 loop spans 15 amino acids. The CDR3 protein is CASSTGNSGANVLTF. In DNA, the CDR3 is TGTGCCAGCAGTACCGGGAACTCTGGGGCCAACGTCCTGACTTTC.

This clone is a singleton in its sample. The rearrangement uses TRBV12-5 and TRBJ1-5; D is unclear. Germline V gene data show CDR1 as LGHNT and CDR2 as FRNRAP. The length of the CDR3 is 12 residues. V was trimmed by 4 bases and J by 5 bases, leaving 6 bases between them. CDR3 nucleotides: TGTGCTAGTGGTTCGAGTTATCAGCCCCAGCATTTT. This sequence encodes CASGSSYQPQHF.